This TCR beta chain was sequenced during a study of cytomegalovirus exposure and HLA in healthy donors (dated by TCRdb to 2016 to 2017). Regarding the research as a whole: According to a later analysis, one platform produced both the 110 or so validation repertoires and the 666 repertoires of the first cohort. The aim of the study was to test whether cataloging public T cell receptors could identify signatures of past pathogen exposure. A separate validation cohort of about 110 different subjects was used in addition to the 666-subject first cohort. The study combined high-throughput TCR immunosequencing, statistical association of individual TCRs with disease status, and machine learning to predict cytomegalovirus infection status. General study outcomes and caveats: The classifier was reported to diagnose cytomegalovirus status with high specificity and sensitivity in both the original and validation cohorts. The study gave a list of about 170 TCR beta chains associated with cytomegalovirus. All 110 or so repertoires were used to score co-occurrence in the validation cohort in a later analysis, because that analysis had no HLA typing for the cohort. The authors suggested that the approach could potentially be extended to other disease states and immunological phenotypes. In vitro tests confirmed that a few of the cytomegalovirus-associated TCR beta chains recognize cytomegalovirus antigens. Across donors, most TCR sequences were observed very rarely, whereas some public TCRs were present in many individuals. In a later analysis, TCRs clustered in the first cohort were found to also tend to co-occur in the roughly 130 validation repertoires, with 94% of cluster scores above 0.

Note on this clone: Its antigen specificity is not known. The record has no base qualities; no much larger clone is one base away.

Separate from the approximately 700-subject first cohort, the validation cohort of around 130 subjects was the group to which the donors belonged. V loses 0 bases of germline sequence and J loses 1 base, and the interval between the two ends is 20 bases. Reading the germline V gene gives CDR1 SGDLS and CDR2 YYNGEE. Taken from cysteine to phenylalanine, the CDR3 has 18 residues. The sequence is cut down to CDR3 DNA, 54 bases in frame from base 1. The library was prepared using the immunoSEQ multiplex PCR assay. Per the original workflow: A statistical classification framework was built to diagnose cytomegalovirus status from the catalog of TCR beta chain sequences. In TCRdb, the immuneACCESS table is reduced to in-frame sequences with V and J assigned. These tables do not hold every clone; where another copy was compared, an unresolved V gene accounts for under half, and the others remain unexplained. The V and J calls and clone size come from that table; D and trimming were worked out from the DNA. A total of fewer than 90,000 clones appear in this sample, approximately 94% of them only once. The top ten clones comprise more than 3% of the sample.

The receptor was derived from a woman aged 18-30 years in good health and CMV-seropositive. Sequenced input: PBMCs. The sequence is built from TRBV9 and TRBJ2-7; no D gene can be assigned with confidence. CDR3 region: CASSVDVPSERTSYEQYF. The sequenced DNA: TGTGCCAGCAGCGTAGACGTCCCAAGCGAGCGTACGTCCTACGAGCAGTACTTC.